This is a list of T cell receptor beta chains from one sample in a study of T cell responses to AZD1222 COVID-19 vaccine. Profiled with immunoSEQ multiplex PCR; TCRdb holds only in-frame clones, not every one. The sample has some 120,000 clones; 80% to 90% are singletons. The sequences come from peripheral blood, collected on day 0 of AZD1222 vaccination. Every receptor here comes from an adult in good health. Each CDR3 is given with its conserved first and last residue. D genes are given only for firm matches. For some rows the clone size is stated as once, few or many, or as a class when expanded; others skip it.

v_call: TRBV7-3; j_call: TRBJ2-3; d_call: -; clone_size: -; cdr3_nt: TGTGCCAGCAGCTATCTTGGAGATACGCAGTATTTT; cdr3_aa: CASSYLGDTQYF
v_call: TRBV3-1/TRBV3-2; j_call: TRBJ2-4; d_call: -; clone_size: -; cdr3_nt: TGTGCCAGCAGCTTTGGGCGGGACATTCAGTACTTC; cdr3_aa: CASSFGRDIQYF
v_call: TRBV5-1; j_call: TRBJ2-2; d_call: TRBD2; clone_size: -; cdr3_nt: TGCGCCAGCAGCCCAACTACTAGCGGGAGGACCGGGGAGCTGTTTTTT; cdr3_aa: CASSPTTSGRTGELFF
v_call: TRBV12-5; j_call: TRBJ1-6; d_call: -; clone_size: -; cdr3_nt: TGTGCAAAGGGCCCGGCCAAGTGGTCACCCCTCCACTTT; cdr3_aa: CAKGPAKWSPLHF
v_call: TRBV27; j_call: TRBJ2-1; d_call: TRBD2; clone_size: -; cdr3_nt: TGTGCCAGCACCAAGAGTAGCGGGACGAACTCCTACAATGAGCAGTTCTTC; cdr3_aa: CASTKSSGTNSYNEQFF
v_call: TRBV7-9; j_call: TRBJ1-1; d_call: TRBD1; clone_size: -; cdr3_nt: TGTGCCAGCAGCTTATTAGTAACAGGGGGCAACACTGAAGCTTTCTTT; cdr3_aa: CASSLLVTGGNTEAFF
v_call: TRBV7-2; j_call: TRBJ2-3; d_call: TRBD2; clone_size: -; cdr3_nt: TGTGCCAGCAGCCGGACTAGCGGGAGGGCCGTGGACACAGATACGCAGTATTTT; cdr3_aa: CASSRTSGRAVDTDTQYF
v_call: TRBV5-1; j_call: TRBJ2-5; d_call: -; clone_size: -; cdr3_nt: TGCGCCAGCAATTCCGAGGGAGGCGCAGGGCCCCAAGAGACCCAGTACTTC; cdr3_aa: CASNSEGGAGPQETQYF
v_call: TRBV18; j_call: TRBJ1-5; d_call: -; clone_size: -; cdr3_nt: TGTGCCAGCTCAGCCGGGACAAATCAGCCCCAGCATTTT; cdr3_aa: CASSAGTNQPQHF
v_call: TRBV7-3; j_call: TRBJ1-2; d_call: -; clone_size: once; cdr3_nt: TGTGCCAGCAGCCTAGGACAGACTAACTATGGCTACACCTTC; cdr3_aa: CASSLGQTNYGYTF
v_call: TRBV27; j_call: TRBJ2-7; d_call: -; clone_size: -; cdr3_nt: TGTGCCAGCAGTTTAAGTCAGACCTACGAGCAGTACTTC; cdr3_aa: CASSLSQTYEQYF
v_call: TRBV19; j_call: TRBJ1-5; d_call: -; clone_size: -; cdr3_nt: TGTGCCAGTTCAATCCAGGGGATTAGCAATCAGCCCCAGCATTTT; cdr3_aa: CASSIQGISNQPQHF
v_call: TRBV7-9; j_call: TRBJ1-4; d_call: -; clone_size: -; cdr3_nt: TGTGCCAGCAGCTTAGCTGGCAGCACTACAAATGAAAAACTGTTTTTT; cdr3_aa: CASSLAGSTTNEKLFF
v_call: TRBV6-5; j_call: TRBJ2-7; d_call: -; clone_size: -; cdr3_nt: TGTGCCAGCAGTTACAAAGAGCCAGGGCGCGACGAGCAGTACTTC; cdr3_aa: CASSYKEPGRDEQYF
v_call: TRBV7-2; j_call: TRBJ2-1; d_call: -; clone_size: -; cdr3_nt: TGTGCCAGCAGCCCTCCTTCCGGGGATGAGCAGTTCTTC; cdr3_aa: CASSPPSGDEQFF
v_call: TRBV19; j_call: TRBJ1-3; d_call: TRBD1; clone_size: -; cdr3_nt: TGTGCCAGCCGGGACAGGGGAAACACCATATATTTT; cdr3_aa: CASRDRGNTIYF
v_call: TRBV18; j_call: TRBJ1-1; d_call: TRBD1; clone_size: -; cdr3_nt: TGTGCCAGCTCACCTCGATCCGGGACAGGGGGCGTTGAAGCTTTCTTT; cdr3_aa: CASSPRSGTGGVEAFF
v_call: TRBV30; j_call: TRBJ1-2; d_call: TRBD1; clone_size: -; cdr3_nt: TGTGCCTGGAGCTCAGGGGGCGCGAGCTATGGCTACACCTTC; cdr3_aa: CAWSSGGASYGYTF
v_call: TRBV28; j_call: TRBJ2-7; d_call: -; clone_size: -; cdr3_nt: TGTGCCACGACCTCACTAGGAGGTACGGACGAGCAGTACTTC; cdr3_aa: CATTSLGGTDEQYF
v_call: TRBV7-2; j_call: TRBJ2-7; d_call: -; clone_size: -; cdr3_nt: TGTGCCAGCGGGCCGGCTAGCTCCTACGAGCAGTACTTC; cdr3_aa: CASGPASSYEQYF
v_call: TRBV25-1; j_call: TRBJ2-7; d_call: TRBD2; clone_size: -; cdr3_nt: TGTGCCAGCAGTGAATCGACTAGCGGGACTTACTCCTACGAGCAGTACTTC; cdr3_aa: CASSESTSGTYSYEQYF
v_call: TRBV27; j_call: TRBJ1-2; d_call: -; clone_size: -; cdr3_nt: TGTGCCAGCAGTCTGGGCAGTGGCTACACCTTC; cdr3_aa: CASSLGSGYTF
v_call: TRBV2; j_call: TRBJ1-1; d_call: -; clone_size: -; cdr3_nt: TGTGCCAGCAGTGAAGAGGGACCCACTGAAGCTTTCTTT; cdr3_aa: CASSEEGPTEAFF
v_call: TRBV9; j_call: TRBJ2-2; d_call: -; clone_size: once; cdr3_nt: TGTGCCAGCAGCGTCAGGGAGTACACCGGGGAGCTGTTTTTT; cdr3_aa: CASSVREYTGELFF
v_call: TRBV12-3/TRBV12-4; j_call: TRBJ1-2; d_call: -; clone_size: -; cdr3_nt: TGTGCCAGCAGTTTCCCGGGGATGGGCTACACCTTC; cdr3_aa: CASSFPGMGYTF
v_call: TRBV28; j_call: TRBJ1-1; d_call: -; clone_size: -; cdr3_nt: TGTGCCAGTCGCATGAACACTGAAGCTTTCTTT; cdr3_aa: CASRMNTEAFF
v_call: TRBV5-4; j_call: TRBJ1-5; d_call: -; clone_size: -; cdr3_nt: TGTGCCAGCAGCTTGCATGAGGGCACCCAGCATTTT; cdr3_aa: CASSLHEGTQHF
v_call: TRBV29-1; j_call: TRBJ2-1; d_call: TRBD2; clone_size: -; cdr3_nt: TGCAGCGTTGAAGATCCAGCGGGAGGGGGAAATGAGCAGTTCTTC; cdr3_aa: CSVEDPAGGGNEQFF